The 32 T cell receptor beta chains listed next were all sequenced from one sample in a study of T cells after yellow fever vaccination. MiXCR, applied by TCRdb to the 5' RACE reads, yields one record per CDR3 protein. The sample holds 400,000 or so distinct CDR3 sequences, roughly 20% seen once. The material was PBMCs, obtained before the yellow fever booster vaccination. All receptors derive from a man aged 18 to 30 who received the YFV17D yellow fever vaccine.

The chain employs TRBV4-1 and TRBJ1-1; D is uncertain. The V gene's germline CDR1 is MGHRA and CDR2 YSYEKL. V lost 0 bases and J 1 base, leaving 9 bases between the germline ends. The CDR3 length is 15 residues. The CDR3 reads CASSQDFAGNTEAFF. As DNA, the CDR3 is TGCGCCAGCAGCCAAGATTTCGCAGGGAACACTGAAGCTTTCTTT.

V gene TRBV2 combines with J gene TRBJ2-7, with 7 bases fitting TRBD2. Losses at the gene ends were 9 bases for V and 5 bases for J; bases not matched to a gene: 7. Germline V gives CDR1 SNHLY, CDR2 FYNNEI. CDR3 size: 12 residues. For the CDR3, the DNA is TGTGCCAGGGGACGACGGGGGGACGAGCAGTACGTC. It codes for CARGRRGDEQYV.

This clonotype occurred a few times. This chain connects TRBV7-9 to TRBJ1-6, with 8 bases aligning to TRBD1. Germline CDR1 SEHNR, CDR2 FQNEAQ (reference sequence). After removal of 7 bases from V and 9 bases from J, the junction contained 8 bases not matched to a gene. The CDR3 covers 14 residues. The CDR3 is CASTTTGGGSPLHF. The CDR3 region has the DNA TGTGCCAGCACCACCACAGGGGGTGGTTCACCCCTCCACTTT. The full variable domain, completed using reference TRBV7-9 and TRBJ1-6, is DTGVSQNPRHKITKRGQNVTFRCDPISEHNRLYWYRQTLGQGPEFLTYFQNEAQLEKSRLLSDRFSAERPKGSFSTLEIQRTEQGDSAMYLCASTTTGGGSPLHFGNGTRLTVT.

The V gene is TRBV9, the J gene TRBJ2-1; TRBD1 agrees at 8 bases. V lost 3 bases, J lost 0 bases, and 11 bases stayed unmatched. Germline V lookup: CDR1 SGDLS, CDR2 YYNGEE. This CDR3 comprises 18 residues. The CDR3 sequence: CASSAGTGATSSYNEQFF. CDR3 nucleotide sequence: TGTGCCAGCAGCGCCGGGACAGGCGCCACGAGCTCCTACAATGAGCAGTTCTTC.

This clonotype has a handful of counts. The V gene is TRBV12-3 or TRBV12-4, the J gene TRBJ2-1; TRBD1 matches 10 bases. V lost 6 bases and J lost 15; bases outside the gene matches: 14. CDR3 length equals 14 residues. The CDR3 region is CASRPGTGVEGGFF. As DNA, the CDR3 is TGTGCCAGCAGACCCGGGACAGGGGTTGAGGGAGGGTTCTTC.

The rearrangement links TRBV6-1 to TRBJ2-7; 11 positions agree with TRBD2. Germline V CDR1 and CDR2: MNHNS, SASEGT. V lost 6 bases to trimming and J lost 2 bases; unmatched junction nucleotides: 6. The CDR3 extends over 15 amino acids. The CDR3: CASREGLAAPYEQYV. The CDR3 nucleotides read TGTGCCAGCAGGGAGGGACTAGCGGCCCCCTACGAGCAGTACGTC.

For the CDR3, the DNA is TGCAGTGCTAGGGGTTGGGCAGATACGCAGTATTTT. Its protein product is CSARGWADTQYF. The chain is built from TRBV20-1 and TRBJ2-3, with D unresolved. The V gene lost 3 bases and the J gene lost 4 bases, with 8 bases spanning the gap. Per germline, CDR1 DFQATT and CDR2 SNEGSKA (reference sequence). The CDR3 is 12 residues long.

V is TRBV24-1 and J is TRBJ1-1, with D unclear. The CDR3 has 12 residues. Germline assignment: CDR1 KGHDR and CDR2 SFDVKD. V was pared by 8 bases and J by 1 base, with 7 bases between. CDR3 DNA: TGTGCCACCATGCGGCAGAACACTGAAGCTTTCTTT. It specifies CATMRQNTEAFF.

This clonotype was seen more than once but under ten times. The chain recombines TRBV7-2 with TRBJ1-2, with TRBD1 matching over 7 bases. Trimming removed 5 bases from V and 3 bases from J; junction bases left unmatched: 9. Looked up from germline, CDR1 is SGHTA and CDR2 is FQGNSA. This CDR3 contains 15 residues. CDR3 bases: TGTGCCAGCAGCCGACCTAGGGGGCATGACTATGGCTACACCTTC. Protein: CASSRPRGHDYGYTF.

This chain uses TRBV27 with TRBJ2-5, with 10 bases fitting TRBD1. CDR3 length: 15 amino acids. Germline loops: CDR1 MNHEY, CDR2 SMNVEV (reference sequence). Unmatched junction bases numbered 5, after V lost 2 bases and J lost 5 bases. The CDR3 DNA is TGTGCCAGCAGTTTACGACAGGGGGCTTGGGAGACCCAGTACTTC. This translates into CASSLRQGAWETQYF.

This clonotype turned up a few times. V usage is TRBV15 and J usage is TRBJ1-1, with no clear D. The V end lost 0 bases, the J end lost 0 bases, and 8 bases lay between the germline ends. CDR1 and CDR2 from the germline V gene are LNHNV and YYDKDF (reference sequence). This CDR3 spans 15 amino acids. CDR3 DNA sequence: TGTGCCACCAGCAGAGAGTTCAGCCTGAACACTGAAGCTTTCTTT. It encodes CATSREFSLNTEAFF.

This clonotype was counted many times. In DNA form, the CDR3 reads TGTGCCAGTAACCCTCCAGCGCCCAATCAGCCCCAGCATTTT. Amino acids: CASNPPAPNQPQHF. The chain combines TRBV19 with TRBJ1-5, with D uncertain. There are 14 residues in the CDR3. V dropped 7 bases and J dropped 3 bases, with 13 bases sitting between them. In germline, CDR1 is LNHDA, CDR2 SQIVND (reference sequence).

The chain joins TRBV12-3 or TRBV12-4 to TRBJ2-3; 12 bases are a match to TRBD2. The CDR3 length is 16 residues. After removal of 5 bases from V and 2 bases from J, the junction contained 5 bases not matched to a gene. For the CDR3, the DNA is TGTGCCAGCAGTCCCCGACTAGCGGGGGACACAGATACGCAGTATTTT. Translation: CASSPRLAGDTDTQYF.

The rearrangement links TRBV29-1 to TRBJ2-1, with 14 bases lining up with TRBD2. Germline CDR1 is SQVTM and CDR2 is ANQGSEA. The ends lost 7 bases at V and 8 bases at J; junction bases unmatched: 4. This CDR3 region has 13 residues. DNA of the CDR3: TGCAGCGGACTAGCGGGGGGGCCCGATGAGCAGTTCTTC. This gives the protein CSGLAGGPDEQFF.

This clonotype was counted a single time. The rearrangement uses TRBV6-2 or TRBV6-3 and TRBJ1-2; TRBD1 aligns across 8 bases. With V trimmed by 6 bases and J by 0 bases, 12 bases remained unmatched. This CDR3 region has 17 residues. Germline CDR1 MNHEY, CDR2 SVGEGT. CDR3 nucleotide sequence: TGTGCCAGCAGACATACCAGGGGGCCGGTGGCTAACTATGGCTACACCTTC. Amino acid sequence: CASRHTRGPVANYGYTF.

With regard to this clonotype: A read error may produce the germline difference seen at one junction end. The chain recombines TRBV12-3 or TRBV12-4 with TRBJ1-5; 7 nucleotides align to TRBD1. The CDR3 has 16 residues. The CDR3 region is CASSARGSVSNQPQLF. CDR3 sequence (DNA): TGTGCCAGCAGTGCCAGGGGGTCTGTCAGCAATCAGCCCCAGCTTTTT.

The chain uses TRBV6-6 and TRBJ2-1; 7 bases line up with TRBD1. The ends lost 6 bases at V and 3 bases at J; junction bases unmatched: 5. The CDR3 is 14 residues long. Per the germline V gene, CDR1 is MNHNY and CDR2 is SVGAGI (reference sequence). CDR3 amino acids: CASRYRDSYNEQFF. In DNA, the CDR3 is TGTGCCAGCAGATACCGGGACAGCTACAATGAGCAGTTCTTC.

This clonotype was detected only once. The genes are TRBV11-1 and TRBJ2-1, with a tentative D call TRBD2 (6 bases). This CDR3 is 16 amino acids long. The V end was cut by 6 bases, the J end by 0 bases, with 15 bases between. Per the germline V gene, CDR1 is SGHAT and CDR2 is FQDESV (reference sequence). The CDR3 bases are TGTGCCAGCAGGTATAGACTAGGTAGCTCCTACAATGAGCAGTTCTTC. Residues: CASRYRLGSSYNEQFF.

The rearrangement joins TRBV7-9 to TRBJ1-2; D call uncertain. Trimming took off 8 bases at V and 3 bases at J, with 7 bases between the two ends. Germline V lookup: CDR1 SEHNR, CDR2 FQNEAQ (reference sequence). The length of the CDR3 is 11 residues. CDR3: CASRADYGYTF. CDR3 sequence (DNA): TGTGCCAGCCGGGCGGACTATGGCTACACCTTC. Complete variable domain (other parts from reference TRBV7-9 and TRBJ1-2): DTGVSQNPRHKITKRGQNVTFRCDPISEHNRLYWYRQTLGQGPEFLTYFQNEAQLEKSRLLSDRFSAERPKGSFSTLEIQRTEQGDSAMYLCASRADYGYTFGSGTRLTVV.

This clonotype was counted ten times or more. The chain combines TRBV20-1 with TRBJ2-1; D is possibly TRBD2 (6 bases). V lost 3 bases, J lost 6 bases, and 9 bases lay in between. CDR1 DFQATT and CDR2 SNEGSKA come from the germline V gene (reference sequence). The CDR3 is 12 amino acids. This chain's CDR3 is CSASRDSNEQFF. The CDR3 coding sequence is TGCAGTGCTAGTAGGGACTCCAATGAGCAGTTCTTC.

The rearrangement links TRBV29-1 to TRBJ1-2; TRBD1 matches at 7 bases. Germline V gene lookup returns CDR1 SQVTM and CDR2 ANQGSEA. The CDR3 contains 15 residues. With 3 bases clipped from V and 5 bases from J, the junction kept 12 bases outside the gene matches. CDR3 nucleotides: TGCAGCGTTGATGGTACAGGGGTATCGCGTTATGGCTACACCTTC. Translation: CSVDGTGVSRYGYTF.

CDR3 sequence (DNA): TGTGCCAGCAGTTTCAGGGCGAACACTGAAGCTTTCTTT. Translation gives CASSFRANTEAFF. The chain employs TRBV12-3 or TRBV12-4 and TRBJ1-1; D might be TRBD1 (5 bases). The V gene lost 3 bases and the J gene lost 1 base, with 6 bases spanning the gap. The CDR3 spans 13 residues.

This clonotype was detected only a few times. The V and J genes are TRBV4-1 and TRBJ2-7; D possibly corresponds to TRBD2 (5 bases). This CDR3 spans 15 amino acids. Looked up from germline, CDR1 is MGHRA and CDR2 is YSYEKL. The V end lost 6 bases, the J end lost 3 bases, and 18 bases lay between the germline ends. The CDR3 sequence is CASSPSPGNGYEQYV. CDR3 sequence (DNA): TGCGCCAGCAGTCCCTCTCCCGGGAACGGCTACGAGCAGTACGTC.

The chain employs TRBV20-1 and TRBJ2-2; D perhaps matches TRBD2 (5 bases). There are 13 residues in the CDR3. Germline CDR1 reads DFQATT; CDR2 reads SNEGSKA (reference sequence). Trimming removed 3 bases from V and 4 bases from J, with 9 bases in between. The CDR3 region is CSASPGVTGELFF. The CDR3 DNA sequence: TGCAGTGCTAGCCCCGGGGTCACCGGGGAGCTGTTTTTT.

The chain uses TRBV7-9 and TRBJ1-4; TRBD1 agrees at 10 bases. J was trimmed by 4 bases and V by 1 base; bases with no gene match: 6. The CDR3 covers 17 residues. Germline V gene lookup returns CDR1 SEHNR and CDR2 FQNEAQ (reference sequence). CDR3 protein: CASSLGDRGTLNEKLFF. The DNA of the CDR3 is TGTGCCAGCAGCTTAGGGGACAGGGGAACCCTTAATGAAAAACTGTTTTTT.

This clonotype was observed a few times. The rearrangement links TRBV29-1 to TRBJ2-1, with D perhaps TRBD1 or TRBD2 (5 bases each). Germline CDR1 reads SQVTM; CDR2 reads ANQGSEA. The CDR3 is 15 amino acids. V was shortened by 6 bases and J by 0 bases, with 15 bases between the two germline ends. CDR3 loop: CSVRGTPSSYNEQFF. CDR3 DNA sequence: TGCAGCGTCCGGGGCACCCCTAGCTCCTACAATGAGCAGTTCTTC.

This clonotype has only a few counts. This may be a read error, as it is one base from a much larger clone. The rearrangement uses TRBV9 and TRBJ2-1, with D unresolved. Germline values: CDR1 SGDLS, CDR2 YYNGEE. The ends were cut back, 0 bases at V and 4 bases at J, with 2 bases in the middle. The CDR3 has 12 amino acids. The CDR3 is CASSVGYNEQFF. The DNA of the CDR3 is TGTGCCAGCAGCGTAGGTTACAATGAGCAGTTCTTC.

The rearrangement joins TRBV27 to TRBJ1-1; 8 bases align to TRBD1. This CDR3 region has 14 residues. Germline V lookup: CDR1 MNHEY, CDR2 SMNVEV (reference sequence). V lost 5 bases, J lost 4 bases, and 6 bases stayed unmatched. In nucleotides, the CDR3 is TGTGCCAGCAGTCCCAGGGGGCGACCCACTGAAGCTTTCTTT. This encodes CASSPRGRPTEAFF.

The rearrangement joins TRBV10-3 to TRBJ2-7; 8 nucleotides agree with TRBD1. In germline, CDR1 is ENHRY, CDR2 SYGVKD. Germline trimming cut 4 bases from V and 4 bases from J; bases unmatched to any gene: 3. The length of the CDR3 is 13 residues. DNA of the CDR3: TGTGCCATCAGTGGCCAGGGGGCTTACGAGCAGTACTTC. This translates into CAISGQGAYEQYF.

This clonotype appeared once. This chain uses TRBV7-9 with TRBJ2-1, with 12 nucleotides matching TRBD2. The CDR3 covers 14 residues. V dropped 5 bases and J dropped 10; count of bases not matched to a gene: 6. Per germline, CDR1 SEHNR and CDR2 FQNEAQ (reference sequence). CDR3 DNA sequence: TGTGCCAGCAGCCTCCTAGCGGGGGGGAAAGAGCAGTTCTTC. It encodes CASSLLAGGKEQFF. The full variable domain, with the rest looked up from reference TRBV7-9 and TRBJ2-1, is DTGVSQNPRHKITKRGQNVTFRCDPISEHNRLYWYRQTLGQGPEFLTYFQNEAQLEKSRLLSDRFSAERPKGSFSTLEIQRTEQGDSAMYLCASSLLAGGKEQFFGPGTRLTVL.

The rearrangement joins TRBV15 to TRBJ2-7; possible D gene TRBD2, 6 bases. The V gene's germline CDR1 is LNHNV and CDR2 YYDKDF (reference sequence). The length of the CDR3 is 15 residues. Between the trimmed V and J ends, which lost 0 bases and 0 bases, there was a span of 9 bases. CDR3 DNA sequence: TGTGCCACCAGCAGAGAAGGGCGGGACTCCTACGAGCAGTACGTC. This gives the protein CATSREGRDSYEQYV.

The chain recombines TRBV5-6 with TRBJ2-7; maybe TRBD2 (7 bases). The CDR3 length is 15 residues. The germline V and J ends were trimmed by 4 bases and 2 bases, with 16 bases remaining between them. Per germline, CDR1 SGHDT and CDR2 YYEEEE. For the CDR3, the DNA is TGTGCCAGCAGCCCAGGCGGGGGCTACCCCTACGAGCAGTACGTC. This codes for CASSPGGGYPYEQYV.